A single count supports the clone carrying this TCR beta chain. Its antigen is not identified. The data stem from a study of vaccination effects on CD4 cells after COVID-19. Study-wide background: Sequencing was preceded by expansion of antigen-specific CD4+ T cells with viral peptide pools in the ViraFEST assay. Each culture well received some 2.2 million PBMC. These cells were then cultured in IMDM with about 9.9 IU/ml IL-2 and 7.5 to 10 ug/ml peptides.

Clones were read by immunoSEQ multiplex PCR, and TCRdb kept only the in-frame ones, dropping some. Seen here are around 41,000 clones, about 80% observed once, and the top ten hold just under 3%. CD4+ T cells were isolated after around ten days of culture. Cultures had half their medium replaced with IL-2 medium on days 3 and 7. V was pared by 2 bases and J by 7 bases, with 9 bases of the junction left unmatched. Germline V gene data show CDR1 as SGHTA and CDR2 as FQGNSA. The CDR3 extends over 16 amino acids. This TCR was recovered from a human donor who received a COVID-19 vaccine. The input for sequencing was CD4+ T cells from PBMCs cultured without peptide, taken before COVID-19 vaccination. This chain links TRBV7-2 with TRBJ1-2; TRBD1 matches at 11 bases. The DNA for the CDR3 is TGTGCCAGCAGCTTATCCCCAGGACAGGGGGCATCTGGCTACACCTTC. As protein: CASSLSPGQGASGYTF. The whole variable domain, remainder taken from reference TRBV7-2 and TRBJ1-2, is GAGVSQSPSNKVTEKGKDVELRCDPISGHTALYWYRQSLGQGLEFLIYFQGNSAPDKSGLPSDRFSAERTGGSVSTLTIQRTQQEDSAVYLCASSLSPGQGASGYTFGSGTRLTVV.